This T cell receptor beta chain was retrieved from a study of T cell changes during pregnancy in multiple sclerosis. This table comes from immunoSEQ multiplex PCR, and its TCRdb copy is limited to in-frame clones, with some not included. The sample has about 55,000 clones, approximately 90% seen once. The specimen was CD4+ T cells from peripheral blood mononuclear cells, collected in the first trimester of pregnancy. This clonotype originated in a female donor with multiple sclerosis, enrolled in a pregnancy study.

CDR3 sequence reads: CSARQPYSYEQYF. CDR3 DNA: TGCAGCGCCAGACAACCATACTCCTACGAGCAGTACTTC. The J gene is TRBJ2-7, the V gene TRBV29-1; D is undetermined. The CDR3 runs 13 residues. V was trimmed by 7 bases and J by 0 bases, leaving 13 bases between them. In germline, CDR1 is SQVTM, CDR2 ANQGSEA.